This T cell receptor beta chain appears in the sequencing data of a study of cytomegalovirus exposure and HLA in healthy donors. The germline gives CDR1 WNHNN, CDR2 SYGVQD (reference sequence). The V and J ends lost 9 bases and 1 base, in that order; junction bases with no gene match: 17. This CDR3 is 17 amino acids long. Researchers ran the PCR with 60 Vbeta and 13 Jbeta primers. Sequencing was performed with immunoSEQ multiplex PCR; in TCRdb, only in-frame clones are kept and a portion is missing. The sample has fewer than 250,000 clones; 75% to 85% are singletons. The sequence was collected from a girl aged 5 to 17 in good health and CMV-seronegative. J is TRBJ1-2 and V is TRBV10-1; 7 bases align to TRBD1. The sequencing input was PBMCs. The DNA of the CDR3 is TGCGCCAGGGCATCGACAGGGCAAGGAGGTCTTAACTATGGCTACACCTTC. The encoded protein is CARASTGQGGLNYGYTF.